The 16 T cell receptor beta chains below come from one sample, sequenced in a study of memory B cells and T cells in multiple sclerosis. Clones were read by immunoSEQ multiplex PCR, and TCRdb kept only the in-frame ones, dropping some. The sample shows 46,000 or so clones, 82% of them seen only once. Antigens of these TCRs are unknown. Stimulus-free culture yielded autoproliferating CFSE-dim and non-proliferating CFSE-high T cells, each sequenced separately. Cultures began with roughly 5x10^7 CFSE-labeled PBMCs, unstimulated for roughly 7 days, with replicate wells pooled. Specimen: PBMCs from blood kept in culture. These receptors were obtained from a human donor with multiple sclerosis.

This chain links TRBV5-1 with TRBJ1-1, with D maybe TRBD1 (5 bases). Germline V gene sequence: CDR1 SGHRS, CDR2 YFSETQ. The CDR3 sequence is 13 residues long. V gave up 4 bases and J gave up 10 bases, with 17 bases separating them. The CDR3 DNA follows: TGCGCCAGCAGCCCTGAGGCAGACAGACCAGCTTTCTTT. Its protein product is CASSPEADRPAFF. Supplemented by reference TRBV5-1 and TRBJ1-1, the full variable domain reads KAGVTQTPRYLIKTRGQQVTLSCSPISGHRSVSWYQQTPGQGLQFLFEYFSETQRNKGNFPGRFSGRQFSNSRSEMNVSTLELGDSALYLCASSPEADRPAFFGQGTRLTVV.

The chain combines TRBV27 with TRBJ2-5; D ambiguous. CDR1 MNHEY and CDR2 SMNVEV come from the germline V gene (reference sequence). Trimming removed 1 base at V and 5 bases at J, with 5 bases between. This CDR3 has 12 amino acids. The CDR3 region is CASSLLGETQYF. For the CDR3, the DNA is TGTGCCAGCAGTTTATTGGGGGAGACCCAGTACTTC.

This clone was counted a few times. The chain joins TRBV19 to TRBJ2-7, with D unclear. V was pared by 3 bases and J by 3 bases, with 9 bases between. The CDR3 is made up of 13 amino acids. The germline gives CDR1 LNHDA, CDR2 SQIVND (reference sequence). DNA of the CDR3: TGTGCCAGTAGTATGAGGCACCTCTACGAGCAGTACTTC. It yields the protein CASSMRHLYEQYF.

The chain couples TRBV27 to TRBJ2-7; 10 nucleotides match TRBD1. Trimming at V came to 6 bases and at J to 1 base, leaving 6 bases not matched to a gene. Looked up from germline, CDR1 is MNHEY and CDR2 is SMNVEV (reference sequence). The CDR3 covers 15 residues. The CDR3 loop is CASRSGQGESYEQYF. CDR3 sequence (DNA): TGTGCCAGCAGGTCCGGACAGGGGGAATCCTACGAGCAGTACTTC.

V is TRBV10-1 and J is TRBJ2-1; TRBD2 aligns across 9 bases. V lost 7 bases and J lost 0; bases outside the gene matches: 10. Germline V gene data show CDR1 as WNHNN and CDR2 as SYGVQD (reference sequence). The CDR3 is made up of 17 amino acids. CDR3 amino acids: CASNASGKLSSYNEQFF. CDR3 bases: TGCGCCAGCAATGCTAGCGGGAAGTTAAGCTCCTACAATGAGCAGTTCTTC.

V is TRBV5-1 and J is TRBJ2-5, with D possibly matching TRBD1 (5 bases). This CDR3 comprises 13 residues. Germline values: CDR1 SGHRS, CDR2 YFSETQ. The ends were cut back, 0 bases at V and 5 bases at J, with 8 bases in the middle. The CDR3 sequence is CASSLEAGETQYF. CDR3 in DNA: TGCGCCAGCAGCTTGGAGGCAGGGGAGACCCAGTACTTC.

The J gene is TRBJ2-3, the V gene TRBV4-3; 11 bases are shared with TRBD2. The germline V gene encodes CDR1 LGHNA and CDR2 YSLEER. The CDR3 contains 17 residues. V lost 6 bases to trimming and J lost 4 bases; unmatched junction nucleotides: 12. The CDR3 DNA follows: TGCGCCAGCAGACGGACTAGCGGGTCCCGGGACGCAGATACGCAGTATTTT. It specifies CASRRTSGSRDADTQYF.

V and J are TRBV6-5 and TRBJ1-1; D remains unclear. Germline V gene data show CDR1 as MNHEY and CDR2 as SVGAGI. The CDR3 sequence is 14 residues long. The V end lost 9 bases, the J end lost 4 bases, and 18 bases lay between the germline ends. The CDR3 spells CASLSWPGPTEAFF. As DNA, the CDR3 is TGTGCCAGTCTTTCTTGGCCGGGCCCCACTGAAGCTTTCTTT.

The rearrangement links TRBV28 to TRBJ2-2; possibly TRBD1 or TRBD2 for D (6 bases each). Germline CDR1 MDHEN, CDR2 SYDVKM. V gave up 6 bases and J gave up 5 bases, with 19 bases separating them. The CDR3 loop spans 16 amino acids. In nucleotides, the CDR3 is TGTGCCAGCAGAACCGTCCCGGGGGCGGGGACCGGGGAGCTGTTTTTT. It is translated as CASRTVPGAGTGELFF.

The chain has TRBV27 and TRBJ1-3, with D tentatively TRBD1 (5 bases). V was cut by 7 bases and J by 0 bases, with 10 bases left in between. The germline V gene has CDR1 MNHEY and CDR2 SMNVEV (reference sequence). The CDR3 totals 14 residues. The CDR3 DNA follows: TGTGCCAGCATGGGACTGCACTCTGGAAACACCATATATTTT. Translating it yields CASMGLHSGNTIYF.

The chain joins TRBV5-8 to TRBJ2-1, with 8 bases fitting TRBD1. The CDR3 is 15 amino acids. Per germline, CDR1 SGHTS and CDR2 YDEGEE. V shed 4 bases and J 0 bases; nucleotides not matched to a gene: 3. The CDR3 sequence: CASSRTGTSYNEQFF. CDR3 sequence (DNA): TGTGCCAGCAGCAGGACAGGGACCTCCTACAATGAGCAGTTCTTC.

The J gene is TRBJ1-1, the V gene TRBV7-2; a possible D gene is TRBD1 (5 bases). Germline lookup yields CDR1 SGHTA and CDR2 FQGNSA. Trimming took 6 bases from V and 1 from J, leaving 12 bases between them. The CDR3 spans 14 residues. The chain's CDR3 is CASSRRGPNTEAFF. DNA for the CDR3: TGTGCCAGCAGTCGGAGGGGACCGAACACTGAAGCTTTCTTT.

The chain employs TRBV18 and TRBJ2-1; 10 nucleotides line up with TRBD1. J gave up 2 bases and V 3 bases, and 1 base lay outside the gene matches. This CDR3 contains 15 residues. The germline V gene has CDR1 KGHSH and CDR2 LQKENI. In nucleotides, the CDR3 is TGTGCCAGCTCACCCGGGACAGGGGCCTACAATGAGCAGTTCTTC. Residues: CASSPGTGAYNEQFF.

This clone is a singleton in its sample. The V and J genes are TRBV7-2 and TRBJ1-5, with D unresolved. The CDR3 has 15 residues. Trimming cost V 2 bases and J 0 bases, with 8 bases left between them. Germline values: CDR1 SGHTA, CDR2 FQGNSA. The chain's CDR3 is CASSLRVGSNQPQHF. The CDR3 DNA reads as TGTGCCAGCAGCTTAAGGGTCGGTAGCAATCAGCCCCAGCATTTT.

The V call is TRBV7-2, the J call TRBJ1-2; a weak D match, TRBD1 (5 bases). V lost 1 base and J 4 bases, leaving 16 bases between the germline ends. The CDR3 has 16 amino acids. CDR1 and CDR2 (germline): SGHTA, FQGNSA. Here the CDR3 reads CASSLDPRDGGYGYTF. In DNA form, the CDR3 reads TGTGCCAGCAGCTTAGACCCTCGGGACGGTGGCTATGGCTACACCTTC.

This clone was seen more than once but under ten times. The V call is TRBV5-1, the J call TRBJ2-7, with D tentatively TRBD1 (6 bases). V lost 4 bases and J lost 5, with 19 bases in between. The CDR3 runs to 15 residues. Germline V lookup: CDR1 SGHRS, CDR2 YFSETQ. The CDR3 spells CASSVNRDGMHEQYF. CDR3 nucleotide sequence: TGCGCCAGCAGCGTAAACAGGGACGGAATGCACGAGCAGTACTTC.